Sequencing of this T cell receptor beta chain was carried out in a study of T cells in Graves' hyperthyroidism and ophthalmopathy. Study findings and constraints: Ophthalmopathy was distinguished from stable hyperthyroidism by 13 V-J signatures.

This clonotype was detected many times. The antigen remains undetermined. Germline V gene lookup returns CDR1 SEHNR and CDR2 FQNEAQ (reference sequence). CDR3 length: 13 amino acids. The V gene lost 4 bases and the J gene lost 5 bases, with 12 bases spanning the gap. Amplification yielded TCR beta CDR3 regions, with RNA transcripts as the source. A set of HTBI primers served as the primers for a first-round RT-PCR of the TCR CDR3. TCRdb reprocessed the multiplex PCR reads via MiXCR and lists one record per CDR3 protein. The sample consists of hundreds of thousands of distinct CDR3 sequences, about 18% of them appearing once.

The receptor was isolated from a woman aged 18-29 years with Graves' hyperthyroidism. The sequenced material came from blood. V is TRBV7-9 and J is TRBJ2-7; possibly TRBD2 for D (5 bases). The CDR3 loop is CASSSPAGDEQYF. The CDR3 coding sequence is TGTGCCAGCAGCTCCCCCGCCGGGGACGAGCAGTACTTC.